This TCR beta chain was obtained from a study of T cells after yellow fever vaccination. Comments on this clonotype: Its target is unknown.

Study-level results: Contamination of FACS-sorted repertoires by abundant clonotypes from the bulk population could occur.

The CDR3 is 15 amino acids. Germline assignment: CDR1 LGHNA and CDR2 YNFKEQ. J was trimmed by 2 bases and V by 8 bases; bases with no gene match: 9. Template-switching 5'RACE yielded the TCR cDNA; a universal primer site and UMIs were added in the process. TCRdb re-called the 5' RACE reads through MiXCR, storing one row per CDR3 protein. The sample shows 250,000 to 400,000 distinct CDR3 sequences, about 4% of them seen only once. This clonotype originated in a man aged 18 to 30 who received the YFV17D yellow fever vaccine. The sample here was PBMCs, taken 5 days after the yellow fever booster vaccination. The chain employs TRBV4-2 and TRBJ2-5; TRBD2 matches at 9 bases. The CDR3: CASAQLAGSQETQYF. For the CDR3, the DNA is TGTGCCAGCGCCCAGCTAGCGGGGTCACAAGAGACCCAGTACTTC.